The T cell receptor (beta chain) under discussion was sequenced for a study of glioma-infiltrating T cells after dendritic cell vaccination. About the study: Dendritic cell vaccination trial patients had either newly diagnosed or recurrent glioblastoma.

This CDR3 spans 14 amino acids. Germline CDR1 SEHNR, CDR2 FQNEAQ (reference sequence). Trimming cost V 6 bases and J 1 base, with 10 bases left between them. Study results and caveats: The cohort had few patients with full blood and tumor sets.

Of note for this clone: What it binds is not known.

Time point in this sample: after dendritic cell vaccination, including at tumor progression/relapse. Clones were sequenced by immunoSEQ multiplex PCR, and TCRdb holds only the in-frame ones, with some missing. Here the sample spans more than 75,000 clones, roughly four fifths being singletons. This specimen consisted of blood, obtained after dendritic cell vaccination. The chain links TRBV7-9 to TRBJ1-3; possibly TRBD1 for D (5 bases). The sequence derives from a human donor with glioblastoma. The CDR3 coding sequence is TGTGCCAGCAGGCCTGCAGGGTCTGGAAACACCATATATTTT. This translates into CASRPAGSGNTIYF.